The present T cell receptor beta chain was sequenced within a study of blood T cell repertoires in COVID-19. Study-wide background: T cells, B-cell-depleted T cells, or PBMCs provided the cDNA or gDNA that served as material.

This CDR3 has 15 residues. The germline V gene has CDR1 LNHDA and CDR2 SQIVND (reference sequence). V shed 6 bases, J shed 7 bases, and the junction held 9 bases outside the gene matches. In the study's own analysis: The authors estimated nucleated cell counts from reference gene primer amplification. TCRdb's table, derived via immunoSEQ multiplex PCR, lists solely in-frame clones and lacks some. V and J calls plus clone size are reproduced from that table; the DNA served to infer D and trimming. This sample has over 10,000 clones; 70% to 90% occur once, and the top ten carry 2.6%. The specimen sequenced was peripheral blood. The TCR was taken from a human donor in a cohort sampled during active COVID-19. The chain combines TRBV19 with TRBJ1-4, with TRBD1 matching over 9 bases. The CDR3 nucleotides are TGTGCCAGTAGGGGTCCGGGACAGGGTAGTGAAAAACTGTTTTTT. Translated, it gives CASRGPGQGSEKLFF.